This T cell receptor beta chain is from a study of OX40 agonist ivuxolimab in advanced cancers. For the study in its entirety: The costimulatory receptor OX40 (CD134) was targeted by ivuxolimab, a fully human IgG2 agonistic monoclonal antibody. The monotherapy dose-escalation portion (N of about 49 patients) of the phase I ivuxolimab trial is reported in the paper. Among the approximately 50 dose-escalation patients, around 20 had hepatocellular carcinoma, 15 or so melanoma, 9 renal cell carcinoma and 9 head and neck cancer. Three dose-escalation patients achieved partial responses, one with hepatocellular carcinoma and two with cutaneous melanoma. Prior anti-PD-1, anti-PD-L1 or anti-CTLA-4 therapy was permitted, and 30% to 45% of dose-escalation patients had received checkpoint inhibitors. The dose-escalation cohort was about 86% male with a mean age of approximately 60 years, ranging from roughly 20 to 85. The purpose of peripheral TCRbeta sequencing was to test whether ivuxolimab changed TCR sequence diversity and led to clonal T-cell expansion. Intravenous ivuxolimab was administered to patients every 2 weeks at six dose levels: 0.01, 0.1, 0.3, 1.5, 3 and 10 mg/kg.

As for this clone: Its target antigen remains unknown. Relative to the germline gene, one junction end is altered; a read error may explain this.

Patients with autoimmune disease history or receiving systemic immunosuppression were excluded from the trial. In every dose cohort, peripheral blood was drawn for TCR sequencing at baseline, cycle 4 day 1, and cycle 7 day 1. Samples came from an open-label, multicenter, first-in-human phase I dose-escalation trial of ivuxolimab. Adults with locally advanced or metastatic melanoma, renal cell carcinoma, hepatocellular carcinoma or head and neck squamous cell carcinoma were enrolled in the trial. CD4+ and CD8+ T cells were sorted separately from peripheral blood before TCR sequencing. Genomic DNA was extracted from sorted cells for sequencing of the TCRbeta CDR3 region. TCRbeta CDR3 regions were sequenced using the immunoSEQ Assay. TCRdb re-hosts the immuneACCESS table, in-frame sequences only. Its copies lack some clones; in the studies checked, an unresolved V gene accounts for under half of them, and the cause for the rest is not known. The sample table contains approximately 70,000 clones; only one count was recorded for approximately 85% of them. The ten largest clones add up to 6.5% to 7.5% of the sample.

The germline V gene gives CDR1 as LGHNA and CDR2 as YSLEER. Spanning cysteine to phenylalanine, the CDR3 consists of 13 amino acids. The DNA shown is the 39-base CDR3, in frame from base 1. General findings and caveats noted by the study authors: Low levels of normalized T-cell clonal expansion were also shown by some nonresponding patients. Which antigens the clonally expanded peripheral T cells were specific for was not determined. In the 0.1-3.0 mg/kg groups, partial responders were among the patients with the lowest normalized peripheral clonal expansion, particularly in CD8+ T cells. Clonal expansion of both CD4+ and CD8+ blood T cells was observed from baseline to week 6 at doses 0.1 to 3.0 mg/kg. After ivuxolimab, expanded clones were on average more numerous among CD8+ T cells than among CD4+ T cells.

Recombination joined TRBV4-3 with TRBJ2-1; the D gene lacks a confident call. Source: CD4+ or CD8+ T cells sorted from blood, taken in a trial of the OX40 agonist ivuxolimab. The clonotype comes from an adult with an advanced solid tumor such as melanoma, head and neck, liver or kidney cancer. This receptor has the CDR3 CASSQELNNGQFF. Read as DNA, the sequence is TGCGCCAGCAGCCAGGAGCTAAACAATGGGCAGTTCTTC.